This note documents a single T cell receptor beta chain sequence. The study amplified TCR beta CDR3 regions using RNA transcripts. HTBI primers were employed in first-round RT-PCR, then a second-round multiplex PCR followed. TCRdb re-called the multiplex PCR reads through MiXCR, storing one row per CDR3 protein. The sample includes approximately 540,000 distinct CDR3 sequences, 35% to 45% seen only once; the top ten take about 4%. This record belongs to a study of Graves' ophthalmopathy and Graves' hyperthyroidism. Germline lookup yields CDR1 SQVTM and CDR2 ANQGSEA. Trimming cost V 0 bases and J 6 bases, with 21 bases left between them. CDR3 size: 16 residues.

The chain recombines TRBV29-1 with TRBJ2-7; the D call may be TRBD1 or TRBD2 (5 bases each). The sequence came from an adult man with Graves' hyperthyroidism. The sample taken for sequencing was peripheral blood or thyroid tissue (not recorded which). In DNA, the CDR3 is TGCAGCGTTGAAGAGGGACGGAACTCCTCAAATTTCGAGCAGTACTTC. Residues: CSVEEGRNSSNFEQYF.